These 18 T cell receptor beta chains were all obtained from the same sample, sequenced in a study of human T cells and chemical hapten exposure (dated by TCRdb to the early 2020s). The time point label corresponds to: patch test 3, about 24 weeks after DPC sensitization. Explained via the paper, the treatment or condition label denotes: therapeutic diphenylcyclopropenone sensitization with weekly scalp DPC. The receptor library was made with RACE. TCRdb records NextSeq 500 as the sequencer. The public reads were run again by TCRdb, first through fastp at Q25 and then through MiXCR, and only productive beta chains were kept. Records with the same CDR3 protein are collapsed into one entry carrying the most frequent genes and DNA. This sample gives approximately 88,000 distinct CDR3 sequences in total; 13% of them show up just once. The ten top clones hold 5.7% of the sample. The sample was whole blood, taken in connection with sensitization to the hapten diphenylcyclopropenone (DPC). All receptors come from a woman between 50 and 59 years old with alopecia areata. Some clones in this sample may be carry-over from other donors' samples.

This clonotype was seen only a few times. This chain uses TRBV14 with TRBJ2-7, with TRBD1 matching 8 bases. Germline loops: CDR1 SGHDN, CDR2 FVKESK. V was pared by 5 bases and J by 4 bases, with 10 bases of the junction left unmatched. The CDR3 loop spans 15 amino acids. Here the CDR3 DNA reads TGTGCCAGCAGCGGAGACAGGGGTTCGTTGTACGAGCAGTACTTC. As protein: CASSGDRGSLYEQYF.

This clonotype was recorded many times. The V gene is TRBV4-1, the J gene TRBJ2-7, with 9 nucleotides matching TRBD1. V trimming: 3 bases; J trimming: 2 bases; junction bases outside the gene matches: 5. Germline CDR1 reads MGHRA; CDR2 reads YSYEKL. This CDR3 contains 15 residues. The CDR3 loop is CASSQIRDRAYEQYF. The CDR3 DNA is TGCGCCAGCAGCCAGATCCGGGACAGGGCCTACGAGCAGTACTTC.

This clonotype was seen repeatedly, ten times or more. The chain recombines TRBV7-9 with TRBJ2-5; D gene uncertain. Looked up from germline, CDR1 is SEHNR and CDR2 is FQNEAQ (reference sequence). With 4 bases removed from V and 5 bases from J, the gap between germline ends came to 17 bases. The CDR3 spans 15 residues. The CDR3 loop is CASSSYGPPRETQYF. In DNA, the CDR3 is TGTGCCAGCAGCTCCTACGGCCCGCCCCGGGAGACCCAGTACTTC.

This chain joins TRBV6-2 or TRBV6-3 and TRBJ2-3, with 10 bases matching TRBD2. J was trimmed by 6 bases and V by 0 bases; bases with no gene match: 6. Germline CDR1 is MNHEY and CDR2 is SVGEGT. The CDR3 sequence is 16 residues long. The CDR3 DNA follows: TGTGCCAGCAGTTACTCTGGACTAGCGGTACCCGATACGCAGTATTTT. This translates into CASSYSGLAVPDTQYF.

The chain uses TRBV6-6 and TRBJ1-1; D not certain. Germline V gene lookup returns CDR1 MNHNY and CDR2 SVGAGI (reference sequence). The V gene lost 0 bases and the J gene lost 5 bases, with 10 bases spanning the gap. This CDR3 region has 14 residues. The CDR3 sequence: CASSYSKVETEAFF. The CDR3 nucleotides read TGTGCCAGCAGTTACTCCAAGGTCGAGACTGAAGCTTTCTTT.

This clonotype was seen only a few times. V gene TRBV19 combines with J gene TRBJ2-2, with D possibly being TRBD2 (5 bases). The V gene lost 6 bases and the J gene lost 6 bases, with 11 bases spanning the gap. Germline V gene sequence: CDR1 LNHDA, CDR2 SQIVND (reference sequence). CDR3 length equals 13 residues. The CDR3 region is CASSPRTAGELFF. The CDR3 DNA follows: TGTGCCAGTAGCCCCAGGACTGCCGGGGAGCTGTTTTTT.

This clonotype was detected only a few times. V usage is TRBV28 and J usage is TRBJ2-7; D gene unclear. The CDR3 covers 11 residues. V was pared by 6 bases and J by 2 bases, with 5 bases between. Germline V lookup: CDR1 MDHEN, CDR2 SYDVKM. The CDR3 here is CASSSTYEQYF. The CDR3 DNA reads TGTGCCAGCAGCTCCACCTACGAGCAGTACTTC.

The chain recombines TRBV6-4 with TRBJ2-1; TRBD2 aligns across 12 bases. The trim removed 3 bases at V and 3 bases at J, leaving 0 bases unmatched. CDR3 size: 15 residues. The germline gives CDR1 MRHNA, CDR2 SNTAGT. The CDR3 region has the DNA TGTGCCAGCAGTGAGGGACTAGCGGGCTACAATGAGCAGTTCTTC. Protein: CASSEGLAGYNEQFF.

A few counts support this clonotype. As DNA, the CDR3 is TGTGCCAGCAGCTTGGAGCGGGGTGTCGGAAATACGCAGTATTTT. Encoded protein: CASSLERGVGNTQYF. This chain uses TRBV5-8 with TRBJ2-3; 7 bases agree with TRBD2. This CDR3 has 15 residues. In germline, CDR1 is SGHTS, CDR2 YDEGEE. The ends lost 0 bases at V and 7 bases at J; junction bases unmatched: 8.

The chain has TRBV2 and TRBJ1-3; D is unresolved. The CDR3 extends over 13 amino acids. CDR1 is SNHLY and CDR2 is FYNNEI in the germline V gene. Trimming left V 4 bases short and J 0 bases short, with 4 bases between. The CDR3 protein is CASSAISGNTIYF. The DNA for the CDR3 is TGTGCCAGCAGTGCCATCTCTGGAAACACCATATATTTT.

The chain links TRBV7-9 to TRBJ1-1, with D uncertain. Germline V gene lookup returns CDR1 SEHNR and CDR2 FQNEAQ (reference sequence). The V end was cut by 1 base, the J end by 1 base, with 7 bases between. The CDR3 contains 14 residues. The CDR3 is CASSLEYKNTEAFF. The CDR3, as DNA: TGTGCCAGCAGCTTAGAGTACAAGAACACTGAAGCTTTCTTT.

This clonotype was found many times. This chain's CDR3 is CASRQGMGSGANVLTF. The CDR3 bases are TGTGCCAGCAGACAGGGGATGGGCTCTGGGGCCAACGTCCTGACTTTC. The chain joins TRBV2 to TRBJ2-6; 7 bases align to TRBD1. Germline CDR1 is SNHLY and CDR2 is FYNNEI. Trimming took 6 bases from V and 0 from J; bases not matched to a gene: 5. There are 16 residues in the CDR3.

The chain carries TRBV3-1 and TRBJ2-7; D unclear. Germline-derived CDR1 and CDR2 are LGHDT and YNNKEL (reference sequence). The CDR3 length is 16 residues. The ends were cut back, 6 bases at V and 7 bases at J, with 25 bases in the middle. CDR3 region: CASSPTPIATTREQYF. CDR3 sequence (DNA): TGTGCCAGCAGTCCAACTCCGATCGCCACCACACGGGAGCAGTACTTC.

This clonotype was counted a few times. CDR3 in amino acids: CASSLAGATYEQYF. Here the CDR3 DNA reads TGTGCCAGCAGCTTAGCGGGAGCCACCTACGAGCAGTACTTC. The genes are TRBV11-2 and TRBJ2-7; a weak D match, TRBD2 (6 bases). This CDR3 is built from 14 residues. V was trimmed by 1 base and J by 2 bases, leaving 9 bases between them. Germline V gene data show CDR1 as SGHAT and CDR2 as FQNNGV.

V usage is TRBV7-9 and J usage is TRBJ2-3, with 10 bases lining up with TRBD1. Trimming cost V 4 bases and J 4 bases; bases outside gene matches: 5. The CDR3 is made up of 15 amino acids. Germline V lookup: CDR1 SEHNR, CDR2 FQNEAQ (reference sequence). The CDR3 sequence: CASSSGTGASDTQYF. The CDR3 DNA sequence: TGTGCCAGCAGCTCCGGGACAGGGGCATCAGATACGCAGTATTTT.

This clonotype was observed at least ten times. The chain recombines TRBV9 with TRBJ2-3; 7 bases are a match to TRBD2. The germline V gene encodes CDR1 SGDLS and CDR2 YYNGEE. This CDR3 is built from 16 residues. Trimming took 0 bases from V and 2 from J; bases not matched to a gene: 6. The chain's CDR3 is CASSVVSSGNTDTQYF. Here the CDR3 DNA reads TGTGCCAGCAGCGTAGTTTCTAGCGGCAACACAGATACGCAGTATTTT.

At least ten counts were recorded for this clonotype. This chain joins TRBV29-1 and TRBJ2-5, with TRBD1 identical over 7 bases. The ends lost 3 bases at V and 4 bases at J; junction bases unmatched: 5. From germline, CDR1 is SQVTM and CDR2 ANQGSEA. This CDR3 comprises 13 residues. CDR3 residues: CSVDLRGLETQYF. The CDR3 DNA reads TGCAGCGTTGATCTAAGGGGGCTAGAGACCCAGTACTTC.

This clonotype appeared many times. V usage is TRBV5-4 and J usage is TRBJ2-5, with a tentative D call TRBD1 (6 bases). The CDR3 runs to 13 residues. V was shortened by 0 bases and J by 8 bases, with 11 bases between the two germline ends. Germline CDR1 and CDR2: SGHNT and YYREEE (reference sequence). The CDR3 sequence is CASSLAGDETQYF. The DNA of the CDR3 is TGTGCCAGCAGCTTGGCAGGGGATGAAACCCAGTACTTC.